This is a list of T cell receptor beta chains from one sample in a study of T cell clonotyping in hematopoietic cell transplantation. Data came from immunoSEQ multiplex PCR; TCRdb stores just in-frame clones and leaves some out. Altogether some 35,000 clones are present, about 95% being singletons, with the ten largest covering under 2%. The sequencing used peripheral blood mononuclear cells, collected before stem cell transplant. The source of these receptors is a man between 40 and 49 years old with chronic myeloid leukemia. Some clones in this sample may be carry-over from other donors' samples. CDR3s include the opening cysteine and the closing phenylalanine or tryptophan. D genes are given only for firm matches. Clone size, where shown, is once, few, many, or a class for clones that have expanded.

V gene,J gene,D gene,clone size,CDR3 length,CDR3 DNA,CDR3 protein
TRBV4-1,TRBJ2-3,.,.,22,TGCGCCAGCAGCCAAGGATCTTTGAGGGGGGCGAAAAAAACCTACTTCACAGATACGCAGTATTTT,CASSQGSLRGAKKTYFTDTQYF
TRBV9,TRBJ1-1,TRBD1,.,17,TGTGCCAGCAGCTTGGGTGGGACAGGGGGCTTAGAGGCTGAAGCTTTCTTT,CASSLGGTGGLEAEAFF
TRBV30,TRBJ2-7,.,.,15,TGTGCCTCGGAAAACCAGGGGTCCGGGGCTTACGAGCAGTACTTC,CASENQGSGAYEQYF
TRBV2,TRBJ1-2,TRBD1,.,14,TGTGCCAGCAGCCGAGAGACAGGGAGCAATGGCTACACCTTC,CASSRETGSNGYTF
TRBV6-5,TRBJ1-2,.,.,11,TGTGCCAGCAGGACAGGATATGGCTACACCTTC,CASRTGYGYTF
TRBV9,TRBJ1-1,TRBD1,.,14,TGTGCCAGCAGCGTCGACAGGGAGGGGACTGAAGCTTTCTTT,CASSVDREGTEAFF
TRBV9,TRBJ1-4,.,.,17,TGTGCCAGCAGCCCCCATTGGACACTAGCAACTAATGAAAAACTGTTTTTT,CASSPHWTLATNEKLFF
TRBV27,TRBJ2-6,.,.,13,TGTGCCAGCAGACTAACAGGGGCCAACGTCCTGACTTTC,CASRLTGANVLTF
TRBV19,TRBJ1-2,.,.,13,TGTGCCAGTAGGGTGGGGACTAACTATGGCTACACCTTC,CASRVGTNYGYTF
TRBV4-2,TRBJ1-5,TRBD1,.,15,TGTGCCAGCAGCCAAGAGGGAACAGGGGATCAGCCCCAGCATTTT,CASSQEGTGDQPQHF
TRBV4-3,TRBJ2-2,.,.,14,TGCGCCAGCAGCCAAGAGGGGAGCACCGGGGAGCTGTTTTTT,CASSQEGSTGELFF
TRBV11-2,TRBJ2-7,TRBD1,.,14,TGTGCCAGCAGCTTAGCGACAGGGTGGCTCGAGCAGTACTTC,CASSLATGWLEQYF
TRBV5-1,TRBJ1-2,.,.,15,TGCGCCAGCAGCACAAACCCCGACAGATACTATGGCTACACCTTC,CASSTNPDRYYGYTF
TRBV19,TRBJ1-5,.,.,12,TGTGCCAGTAGTCCCAGGGATCAGCCCCAGCATTTT,CASSPRDQPQHF
TRBV19,TRBJ1-1,.,.,14,TGTGCCAGTAGCGGGATATCATTGAACACTGAAGCTTTCTTT,CASSGISLNTEAFF
TRBV19,TRBJ1-4,.,.,13,TGTGCCAGTAGTATTGGTCGTAATGAAAAACTGTTTTTT,CASSIGRNEKLFF
TRBV20-1,TRBJ2-7,TRBD1,.,11,TGCAGTGCGGACAGGGTAAACGAGCAGTACTTC,CSADRVNEQYF
TRBV20-1,TRBJ2-1,.,.,11,TGCAGTGCTTCCCACTACAATGAGCAGTTCTTC,CSASHYNEQFF
TRBV2,TRBJ1-2,.,.,11,TGTGCCAGCGGTCTTAACTATGGCTACACCTTC,CASGLNYGYTF
TRBV5-1,TRBJ1-4,.,once,15,TGCGCCAGCAGCTTGGCGGGGGATCGAGGTGAAAAACTGTTTTTT,CASSLAGDRGEKLFF
TRBV9,TRBJ2-7,.,.,16,TGTGCCAGCAGCGTAGCTGGAGGACATAGCTCCTACGAGCAGTACTTC,CASSVAGGHSSYEQYF
TRBV30,TRBJ1-5,.,.,12,TGTGCCTGGAGTGTAATGAGGGAGGCCCAGCATTTT,CAWSVMREAQHF
TRBV7-9,TRBJ1-1,.,.,10,TGTGCCAGCAGCCGGACTGAAGCTTTCTTT,CASSRTEAFF
TRBV28,TRBJ1-5,.,.,14,TGTGCCAGCTATCCGGACTATAGCAATCAGCCCCAGCATTTT,CASYPDYSNQPQHF
TRBV5-1,TRBJ2-7,TRBD2,.,13,TGCGCCAGCTCGGGGGGGCGAGGGCGGGAGCAGTACTTC,CASSGGRGREQYF
TRBV28,TRBJ1-2,TRBD1,.,17,TGTGCCAGCAGTTTGCAAGGGACAGGGGGCTTTAACTATGGCTACACCTTC,CASSLQGTGGFNYGYTF
TRBV6-1,TRBJ2-2,.,.,11,TGTGCCAGCAGTAACAGCGGGGAGCTGTTTTTT,CASSNSGELFF
TRBV4-1,TRBJ2-1,.,.,16,TGCGCCAGCAGCCAAGAAGGGCATTACTCCTACAATGAGCAGTTCTTC,CASSQEGHYSYNEQFF
TRBV2,TRBJ1-4,.,.,14,TGTGCCAGCAGTGAACTGGGGAATGGGGAAAAACTGTTTTTT,CASSELGNGEKLFF
TRBV10-3,TRBJ2-3,TRBD2,.,15,TGTGCCATCAGTGACCTAGCGGGAGGCACAGATACGCAGTATTTT,CAISDLAGGTDTQYF
TRBV4-3,TRBJ2-2,TRBD1,.,15,TGCGCCAGCAGCCAATTTCTCAGGGGGCCCGGGGAGCTGTTTTTT,CASSQFLRGPGELFF
TRBV28,TRBJ1-5,.,.,11,TGTGCCAGCAGTTTAGATCAGCCCCAGCATTTT,CASSLDQPQHF
TRBV2,TRBJ1-2,.,.,12,TGTGCTGCGGGTCGGGTCAACTATGGCTACACCTTC,CAAGRVNYGYTF
TRBV6-1,TRBJ2-7,.,.,17,TGTGCCAGCAGTGAAATGGCCGGGACGGTGAGCTCCTACGAGCAGTACTTC,CASSEMAGTVSSYEQYF
TRBV6-1,TRBJ1-6,.,.,15,TGTGCCAGCAGTGACTCGACAGAGACGACTTCACCCCTCCACTTT,CASSDSTETTSPLHF
TRBV7-9,TRBJ2-7,TRBD1,.,16,TGTGCCAGCAGCTCCTACAGGGGGAAAACGACCTACGAGCAGTACTTC,CASSSYRGKTTYEQYF
TRBV9,TRBJ2-1,TRBD1,.,14,TGTGCCAGCAGCTACCGGGACAGGGACAATGAGCAGTTCTTC,CASSYRDRDNEQFF
TRBV28,TRBJ2-3,TRBD2,.,15,TGTGCCAGCATGCACGGGACTAGAGTCCCAGATACGCAGTATTTT,CASMHGTRVPDTQYF
TRBV5-4,TRBJ2-3,.,.,16,TGTGCCAGCAGCTTGGGGGGGGGCAACCGGGGAGATACGCAGTATTTT,CASSLGGGNRGDTQYF
TRBV30,TRBJ1-1,.,.,12,TGTGCCTGGAGTCCCGGGACACTTATAGCTTTCTTT,CAWSPGTLIAFF
TRBV30,TRBJ1-2,.,.,13,TGTGCCTGGACCCTAGGGGTCCAGAGGGGCTACACCTTC,CAWTLGVQRGYTF
TRBV11-2,TRBJ2-3,.,.,13,TGTGCCAGCAGCTGGGGTCGGCGATATACGCAGTATTTT,CASSWGRRYTQYF
TRBV28,TRBJ1-1,.,.,15,TGTGCCAGCAGTTTACAGAAGACCTTTTCGGGTGAAGCTTTCTTT,CASSLQKTFSGEAFF
TRBV4-3,TRBJ2-7,.,.,13,TGCGCCAGCAGCCAAGGCCCCGGGTACGAGCAGTACTTC,CASSQGPGYEQYF
TRBV27,TRBJ1-5,.,.,15,TGTGCCAGCAGTTTTGCCCCACGGAACAATCAGCCCCAGCATTTT,CASSFAPRNNQPQHF
TRBV10-2,TRBJ1-4,.,.,13,TGCGCCAGCGTCGGGCGTCGAAATGAAAAACTGTTTTTT,CASVGRRNEKLFF
TRBV11-2,TRBJ1-6,.,.,12,TGTGCCAGCAGCTTGTGGGGGGCCAGTCTATACTTT,CASSLWGASLYF
TRBV5-4,TRBJ2-1,.,.,15,TGTGCCAGCAGCTTGGATCTTAGCTCCTACAATGAGCAGTTCTTC,CASSLDLSSYNEQFF
TRBV14,TRBJ2-7,.,.,14,TGTGCCAGCAGCCGGCAGGAATACTCCTACGAGCAGTACTTC,CASSRQEYSYEQYF